This T cell receptor beta chain comes out of a study of CD8 T cells in ankylosing spondylitis. The study, taken as a whole, reports: The disease-linked clones had a CD8+ phenotype and low blood frequencies. Made up of under 10 highly homologous variants, a TCR beta motif appeared characteristic of ankylosing spondylitis blood. Earlier reports found some motif variants in synovial fluid and blood in reactive arthritis. Matched ankylosing spondylitis synovial fluid reportedly contained a significantly enriched population of disease-linked clones.

Quantitative 5'-RACE with molecular barcodes generated TCR beta libraries. TCRdb re-analysed the 5' RACE reads in MiXCR, keeping a single row per CDR3 protein. The sample lists around 390,000 distinct CDR3 sequences, approximately 20% occurring once. The V gene lost 3 bases and the J gene lost 0 bases, with 9 bases spanning the gap. This CDR3 has 15 amino acids. Germline V lookup: CDR1 LGHDT, CDR2 YNNKEL (reference sequence). This clonotype was seen a few times. The target antigen is unknown. The V gene is TRBV3-1, the J gene TRBJ1-3, with a tentative D call TRBD1 (5 bases). The receptor's source is a male donor with ankylosing spondylitis. Sequenced input: blood, either unsorted or a sorted T cell fraction (not recorded which). CDR3 sequence (DNA): TGTGCCAGCAGCCATACGACAGTCTCTGGAAACACCATATATTTT. Translating it yields CASSHTTVSGNTIYF.